This passage covers 2 T cell receptor beta chains from one sample sequenced in a study of T cell clonotyping in hematopoietic cell transplantation. Data came from immunoSEQ multiplex PCR; TCRdb stores just in-frame clones and leaves some out. Found here are under 45,000 clones, 88% of them singletons; the top ten hold around 1.8%. Sample: peripheral blood mononuclear cells. The receptors shown here come from a woman in her forties in good health. Some clones in this sample may be carry-over from other donors' samples.

The chain is built from TRBV10-3 and TRBJ2-2; 10 bases match TRBD2. V lost 2 bases, J lost 3 bases, and 6 bases stayed unmatched. The CDR3 sequence is 17 residues long. Germline V CDR1 and CDR2: ENHRY, SYGVKD. CDR3 sequence reads: CAISETAGGQHTGELFF. CDR3 bases: TGTGCCATCAGTGAGACAGCGGGAGGGCAACACACCGGGGAGCTGTTTTTT.

CDR3 residues: CASSFDGQGGQPQHF. The CDR3 bases are TGCGCCAGCAGCTTTGACGGACAGGGTGGTCAGCCCCAGCATTTT. The chain combines TRBV5-1 with TRBJ1-5, with 8 bases that match TRBD1. This CDR3 is 15 amino acids long. The junction had 7 bases not matched to a gene; V was cut back by 2 bases and J by 6 bases. Germline V gene data show CDR1 as SGHRS and CDR2 as YFSETQ.